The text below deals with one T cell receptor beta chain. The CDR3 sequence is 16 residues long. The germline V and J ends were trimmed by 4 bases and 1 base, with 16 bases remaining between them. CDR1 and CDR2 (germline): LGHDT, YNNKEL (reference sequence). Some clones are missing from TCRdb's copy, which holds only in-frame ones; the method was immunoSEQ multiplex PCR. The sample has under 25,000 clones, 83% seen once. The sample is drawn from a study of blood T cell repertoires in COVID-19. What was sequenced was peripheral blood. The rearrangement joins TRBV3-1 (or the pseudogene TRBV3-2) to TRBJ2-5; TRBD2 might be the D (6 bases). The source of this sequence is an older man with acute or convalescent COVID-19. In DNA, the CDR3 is TGTGCCAGCAGCCGATTCGGGACTCTCATCCAAGAGACCCAGTACTTC. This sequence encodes CASSRFGTLIQETQYF.